The 6 T cell receptor beta chains below were found in one sample sequenced in a study of blood T cell repertoires in COVID-19. TCRdb keeps only in-frame clones here, not all; method: immunoSEQ multiplex PCR. Seen here are about 210,000 clones, 70% to 90% observed once, and the top ten hold 0.72%. The sample taken for sequencing was peripheral blood. These receptor sequences come from a man aged 35-49 years with acute or convalescent COVID-19.

This chain links TRBV5-4 with TRBJ2-1, with 7 bases identical to TRBD2. This CDR3 spans 13 amino acids. Germline lookup yields CDR1 SGHNT and CDR2 YYREEE (reference sequence). Germline trimming cut 4 bases from V and 7 bases from J; bases unmatched to any gene: 5. The CDR3 reads CASSQASGNEQFF. CDR3 nucleotide sequence: TGTGCCAGCAGCCAGGCTAGCGGTAATGAGCAGTTCTTC.

The V call is TRBV18, the J call TRBJ2-7, with D tentatively TRBD2 (6 bases). V shed 1 base and J shed 5 bases, with 9 bases lying between them. The CDR3 is made up of 13 amino acids. The V gene's germline CDR1 is KGHSH and CDR2 LQKENI. CDR3 loop: CASSPRGEDEQYF. CDR3 nucleotides: TGTGCCAGCTCACCACGGGGGGAAGACGAGCAGTACTTC. Complete variable domain (other parts from reference TRBV18 and TRBJ2-7): NAGVMQNPRHLVRRRGQEARLRCSPMKGHSHVYWYRQLPEEGLKFMVYLQKENIIDESGMPKERFSAEFPKEGPSILRIQQVVRGDSAAYFCASSPRGEDEQYFGPGTRLTVT.

The chain employs TRBV4-3 and TRBJ1-2; 7 positions match TRBD1. CDR3 length: 14 residues. Trimming took 3 bases from V and 7 from J; bases not matched to a gene: 8. Germline CDR1 LGHNA, CDR2 YSLEER. The CDR3 DNA sequence: TGCGCCAGCAGCCATAACGACAGGGCCTCTGGCTACACCTTC. Translation gives CASSHNDRASGYTF.

This clone was counted between two and nine times. V is TRBV11-2 and J is TRBJ2-7, with a tentative D call TRBD1 (5 bases). CDR3 length: 14 residues. The V gene's germline CDR1 is SGHAT and CDR2 FQNNGV. V gave up 1 base and J gave up 6 bases, with 13 bases separating them. The CDR3 DNA is TGTGCCAGCAGCTTAGCAGGGAATACTCGCGAGCAGTACTTC. It specifies CASSLAGNTREQYF.

CDR3 coding DNA: TGTGCCAGCAGCCAGGGATGGGGGCCCTGGGTCGGGTACCAAGAGACCCAGTACTTC. Protein sequence: CASSQGWGPWVGYQETQYF. This sequence joins TRBV14 and TRBJ2-5; a weak D match, TRBD1 (6 bases). Germline V gene sequence: CDR1 SGHDN, CDR2 FVKESK. CDR3 length equals 19 residues. V was shortened by 3 bases and J by 0 bases, with 23 bases between the two germline ends. Complete variable domain (other parts from reference TRBV14 and TRBJ2-5): EAGVTQFPSHSVIEKGQTVTLRCDPISGHDNLYWYRRVMGKEIKFLLHFVKESKQDESGMPNNRFLAERTGGTYSTLKVQPAELEDSGVYFCASSQGWGPWVGYQETQYFGPGTRLLVL.

Comments on this clone: The same CDR3 arises from other DNA sequences in this sample as well. The V call is TRBV11-3, the J call TRBJ1-1; a weak D match, TRBD1 (6 bases). This CDR3 has 13 residues. Germline V CDR1 and CDR2: SGHNT, YENEEA. V shed 0 bases and J shed 8 bases, with 10 bases lying between them. This CDR3 is CASSLEGRGEAFF. The DNA for the CDR3 is TGTGCCAGCAGCTTAGAAGGCAGGGGAGAAGCTTTCTTT.